The 20 T cell receptor beta chains presented below share a single source sample, sequenced in a study of spatial heterogeneity in lung cancer. In TCRdb, the 5' RACE reads were re-called with MiXCR into one record per CDR3 protein. Of under 20,000 distinct CDR3 sequences listed, under 20% are singletons. The sample's time point: sample taken at primary tumor resection. TCRs were sequenced from unsorted whole RNA of tumor, nontumor lung or PBMC. Sequencing used PBMCs, obtained at surgery. The source of these receptors is a male donor with early-stage non-small cell lung cancer.

This clonotype was observed a handful of times. The rearrangement uses TRBV10-3 and TRBJ1-6; TRBD1 matches at 9 bases. Germline V gives CDR1 ENHRY, CDR2 SYGVKD. V lost 0 bases, J lost 7 bases, and 4 bases stayed unmatched. CDR3 length: 16 amino acids. CDR3 region: CAISESGDRVNSPLHF. Written as DNA, the CDR3 is TGTGCCATCAGTGAGTCGGGGGACAGGGTCAATTCACCCCTCCACTTT.

The rearrangement uses TRBV13 and TRBJ2-3; D is perhaps TRBD2 (6 bases). Germline CDR1 and CDR2: PRHDT and FYEKMQ (reference sequence). Between the trimmed V and J ends, which lost 3 bases and 2 bases, there was a span of 9 bases. This CDR3 has 14 amino acids. This chain's CDR3 is CASSFAGPTDTQYF. The DNA of the CDR3 is TGTGCCAGCAGCTTCGCGGGGCCCACAGATACGCAGTATTTT. Looking up the rest from reference TRBV13 and TRBJ2-3 gives the full variable domain: AAGVIQSPRHLIKEKRETATLKCYPIPRHDTVYWYQQGPGQDPQFLISFYEKMQSDKGSIPDRFSAQQFSDYHSELNMSSLELGDSALYFCASSFAGPTDTQYFGPGTRLTVL.

This clonotype was recorded at least ten times. The V and J genes are TRBV27 and TRBJ2-7, with 7 bases identical to TRBD1. The CDR3 contains 14 residues. The germline V gene encodes CDR1 MNHEY and CDR2 SMNVEV (reference sequence). J lost 4 bases, V lost 3 bases, and 6 bases had no gene match. The CDR3: CASSFLGDSYEQYF. CDR3 nucleotide sequence: TGTGCCAGCAGTTTTCTCGGGGACAGTTACGAGCAGTACTTC.

The CDR3 region has the DNA TGTGCCAGCTCTTCGACAGGGTGGGAGACCCAGTACTTC. Its translation is CASSSTGWETQYF. This rearrangement joins TRBV18 to TRBJ2-5, with TRBD1 matching 7 bases. Germline V gives CDR1 KGHSH, CDR2 LQKENI. Trimming removed 6 bases from V and 5 bases from J; junction bases left unmatched: 6. This CDR3 is built from 13 residues.

In its sample, this clonotype was seen a few times. The chain carries TRBV12-3 or TRBV12-4 and TRBJ2-7; the D gene is possibly TRBD1 (6 bases). Trimming removed 5 bases from V and 0 bases from J, with 20 bases in between. The CDR3 totals 17 residues. CDR3 coding DNA: TGTGCCAGCAGTACCTCACAGGGACCGGTCAGCTCCTACGAGCAGTACTTC. It encodes CASSTSQGPVSSYEQYF.

This clonotype came up many times. This chain joins TRBV19 and TRBJ1-2; TRBD1 agrees at 9 bases. The J segment lost 4 bases and the V segment lost 3 bases, leaving 3 bases of the junction unmatched. This CDR3 has 14 amino acids. CDR1 and CDR2 (germline): LNHDA, SQIVND (reference sequence). The CDR3 region has the DNA TGTGCCAGTAGTATGGGGACAGGGTTCTATGGCTACACCTTC. It specifies CASSMGTGFYGYTF.

Note on this clonotype: Its ends do not fully match the called genes, so a read error is possible. The chain joins TRBV5-4 to TRBJ2-1; TRBD2 aligns across 12 bases. The CDR3 covers 16 residues. Germline values: CDR1 SGHNT, CDR2 YYREEE (reference sequence). CDR3: CTSSTTSGGPYNEQFF. The CDR3 coding sequence is TGTACCAGCAGCACCACTAGCGGGGGGCCCTACAATGAGCAGTTCTTC.

This clonotype showed up just a few times. The chain recombines TRBV18 with TRBJ2-3; 7 bases align to TRBD1. CDR1 KGHSH and CDR2 LQKENI come from the germline V gene. The junction had 5 bases not matched to a gene; V was cut back by 1 base and J by 4 bases. The CDR3 length is 15 residues. Here the CDR3 DNA reads TGTGCCAGCTCACCACGGCAGGGGGTATCAGATACGCAGTATTTT. Protein: CASSPRQGVSDTQYF.

Many counts were recorded for this clonotype. This chain uses TRBV28 with TRBJ2-4; D not certain. V gave up 3 bases and J gave up 1 base, with 7 bases separating them. The germline CDR1 and CDR2 sequences are MDHEN and SYDVKM. The CDR3 is 14 residues long. CDR3 protein: CASSFSGAKNIQYF. The CDR3 DNA reads TGTGCCAGCAGTTTCTCCGGGGCCAAAAACATTCAGTACTTC.

V is TRBV29-1 and J is TRBJ1-3; TRBD1 is a possible D gene (6 bases). The CDR3 runs 14 residues. The V end was cut by 6 bases, the J end by 4 bases, with 16 bases between. Germline V gene sequence: CDR1 SQVTM, CDR2 ANQGSEA. The CDR3 region has the DNA TGCAGCGTCGCTGAGACAGGAGGCGGAAACACCATATATTTT. This gives the protein CSVAETGGGNTIYF.

This clonotype was recorded many times. This chain uses TRBV5-4 with TRBJ2-1; 7 nucleotides line up with TRBD1. Per germline, CDR1 SGHNT and CDR2 YYREEE (reference sequence). The V gene end was trimmed by 0 bases and the J gene end by 4 bases; junction bases not matched to a gene: 4. There are 15 residues in the CDR3. This CDR3 is CASSLALDRYNEQFF. CDR3 sequence (DNA): TGTGCCAGCAGCTTGGCCTTGGACAGGTACAATGAGCAGTTCTTC.

This clonotype was recorded at least ten times. V usage is TRBV3-1 and J usage is TRBJ1-2; 7 bases are shared with TRBD1. The CDR3 totals 14 residues. J lost 7 bases, V lost 5 bases, and 10 bases had no gene match. The germline gives CDR1 LGHDT, CDR2 YNNKEL (reference sequence). CDR3 nucleotides: TGTGCCAGCAGCTCTGGACAGGCGGAGGGTGGCTACACCTTC. Encoded protein: CASSSGQAEGGYTF.

In this sample, this clonotype turned up once. A much larger clone sits a single nucleotide away, making a read error possible. The V gene is TRBV7-8, the J gene TRBJ2-5, with D unclear. The V gene's germline CDR1 is SGHVS and CDR2 FQNEAQ. This CDR3 contains 12 residues. The CDR3 DNA reads as TGTGCCAGCAGCTTAGTTTCAGAGACCCTGTACTTC. Protein sequence: CASSLVSETLYF.

This clonotype was picked up many times. The V call is TRBV2, the J call TRBJ2-2, with D possibly being TRBD2 (6 bases). Trimming pared 6 bases from V and 4 bases from J, leaving 15 bases between. Germline CDR1 is SNHLY and CDR2 is FYNNEI. The CDR3 is made up of 15 amino acids. The CDR3 sequence is CASSGGAASTGELFF. As DNA, the CDR3 is TGTGCCAGCAGCGGCGGGGCGGCGAGCACCGGGGAGCTGTTTTTT.

This clonotype was observed at least ten times. The chain uses TRBV7-3 and TRBJ1-5, with 8 nucleotides matching TRBD1. This CDR3 contains 19 residues. CDR1 is SGHTA, CDR2 FQGTGA, per germline. The V gene end was trimmed by 1 base and the J gene end by 0 bases; junction bases not matched to a gene: 11. CDR3 sequence: CASSLSPRGRGYSNQPQHF. The DNA of the CDR3 is TGTGCCAGCAGCTTAAGCCCCAGGGGGCGCGGATATAGCAATCAGCCCCAGCATTTT.

This clonotype was observed at least ten times. V and J are TRBV6-2 or TRBV6-3 and TRBJ2-7, with TRBD2 as a possible D gene (5 bases). V lost 7 bases to trimming and J lost 0 bases, with 10 bases between them. Per the germline V gene, CDR1 is MNHEY and CDR2 is SVGEGT. This CDR3 contains 13 residues. The CDR3 DNA sequence: TGTGCCAGCACCCCCGACTACTCCTACGAGCAGTACTTC. It codes for CASTPDYSYEQYF.

Many counts were recorded for this clonotype. V and J are TRBV3-1 and TRBJ2-5; 8 bases line up with TRBD2. CDR3 length: 16 amino acids. J lost 2 bases, V lost 0 bases, and 5 bases had no gene match. The germline V gene has CDR1 LGHDT and CDR2 YNNKEL (reference sequence). The CDR3: CASSQEWRGVQETQYF. The CDR3 coding sequence is TGTGCCAGCAGCCAAGAATGGCGGGGGGTTCAAGAGACCCAGTACTTC.

This clonotype was recorded many times. The chain has TRBV3-1 and TRBJ2-3; 11 bases align to TRBD2. Germline CDR1 is LGHDT and CDR2 is YNNKEL (reference sequence). Trimming took 3 bases from V and 3 from J; bases not matched to a gene: 11. The CDR3 length is 18 residues. As DNA, the CDR3 is TGTGCCAGCAGCCACCGCGATAGCGGGGGGGCCTGGACAGATACGCAGTATTTT. It yields the protein CASSHRDSGGAWTDTQYF.

This clonotype appeared many times. This sequence joins TRBV14 and TRBJ2-7; weak D call: TRBD1 (6 bases). V lost 5 bases and J lost 7, with 12 bases in between. This CDR3 comprises 12 residues. Germline V gives CDR1 SGHDN, CDR2 FVKESK. The CDR3 region has the DNA TGTGCCAGCAGCGACAGGTGGCAGGAGCAGTACTTC. The encoded protein is CASSDRWQEQYF.

This chain connects TRBV7-8 to TRBJ1-1; D gene ambiguous. Germline V lookup: CDR1 SGHVS, CDR2 FQNEAQ. The CDR3 totals 12 residues. Trimming removed 5 bases from V and 4 bases from J, with 8 bases in between. CDR3 region: CASSLGSTEAFF. The CDR3, as DNA: TGTGCCAGCAGCCTAGGGAGCACTGAAGCTTTCTTT.